What follows are 20 T cell receptor beta chains derived from one specimen sequenced in a study of blood T cell repertoires in COVID-19. Assay: immunoSEQ multiplex PCR; the TCRdb copy retains only in-frame clones and omits some. Among 250,000 to 350,000 clones listed, approximately 91% were seen once. The sample taken for sequencing was peripheral blood. These receptor sequences come from a young man with active or convalescent COVID-19.

The genes are TRBV27 and TRBJ2-3; the D gene is possibly TRBD2 (5 bases). There are 12 residues in the CDR3. Trimming removed 5 bases from V and 6 bases from J, with 9 bases in between. Germline V CDR1 and CDR2: MNHEY, SMNVEV (reference sequence). The CDR3 DNA reads as TGTGCCAGCAGTCCAACGGGGGATACGCAGTATTTT. Its translation is CASSPTGDTQYF.

The rearrangement joins TRBV6-5 to TRBJ2-1; 7 positions match TRBD2. V trimming: 6 bases; J trimming: 8 bases; junction bases outside the gene matches: 10. The length of the CDR3 is 14 residues. Germline-derived CDR1 and CDR2 are MNHEY and SVGAGI. Here the CDR3 reads CASRGGTRLDEQFF. The CDR3 DNA reads as TGTGCCAGCAGGGGGGGGACCCGCCTGGATGAGCAGTTCTTC.

This clone was seen once. The chain uses TRBV19 and TRBJ1-5; D unclear. Germline lookup yields CDR1 LNHDA and CDR2 SQIVND (reference sequence). The CDR3 runs 13 residues. The V gene lost 1 base and the J gene lost 10 bases, with 11 bases spanning the gap. CDR3 sequence: CASSIGRLLPQHF. The CDR3 DNA follows: TGTGCCAGTAGTATAGGGCGGTTGCTTCCCCAGCATTTT.

CDR3 loop: CASSEAGFGVRIPGELFF. DNA for the CDR3: TGTGCCAGCAGTGAGGCCGGGTTCGGGGTGAGAATACCCGGGGAGCTGTTTTTT. This chain joins TRBV25-1 and TRBJ2-2, with D perhaps TRBD2 (5 bases). The CDR3 loop spans 18 amino acids. Trimming shortened V by 3 bases and J by 6 bases, and 23 bases separated the two germline ends. Germline-derived CDR1 and CDR2 are MGHDK and SYGVNS.

The gene calls are TRBV15 and TRBJ2-7, with 9 bases aligning to TRBD1. Germline-derived CDR1 and CDR2 are LNHNV and YYDKDF (reference sequence). Germline trimming cut 1 base from V and 2 bases from J; bases unmatched to any gene: 9. The CDR3 has 17 amino acids. CDR3 sequence: CATSRGISGQGPYEQYF. CDR3 sequence (DNA): TGTGCCACCAGCAGAGGTATATCGGGACAGGGACCCTACGAGCAGTACTTC.

The V gene is TRBV3-1 (or the pseudogene TRBV3-2), the J gene TRBJ2-7; D gene ambiguous. V was trimmed by 0 bases and J by 1 base, leaving 7 bases between them. The CDR3 runs to 14 residues. Germline CDR1 reads LGHDT; CDR2 reads YNNKEL (reference sequence). Here the CDR3 reads CASSQDGGSYEQYF. The CDR3 DNA sequence: TGTGCCAGCAGCCAAGATGGCGGATCCTACGAGCAGTACTTC.

This sequence joins TRBV6-4 and TRBJ2-1; 11 nucleotides match TRBD2. CDR3 length: 15 residues. CDR1 MRHNA and CDR2 SNTAGT come from the germline V gene. J gave up 3 bases and V 4 bases, and 2 bases lay outside the gene matches. The CDR3 bases are TGTGCCAGCAGTGCTGGACTAGCGGGCTACAATGAGCAGTTCTTC. Its protein product is CASSAGLAGYNEQFF.

The CDR3 bases are TGTGCCACCAGTGATTTGAACTCCTCGCGATCGGGCTCCTATAATTCACCCCTCCACTTT. Amino acids: CATSDLNSSRSGSYNSPLHF. This chain joins TRBV24-1 and TRBJ1-6, with no clear D. There are 20 residues in the CDR3. The germline V gene has CDR1 KGHDR and CDR2 SFDVKD. The ends were cut back, 0 bases at V and 0 bases at J, with 17 bases in the middle.

This clone occurred a few times. The chain carries TRBV15 and TRBJ1-4, with D uncertain. CDR3 length: 15 amino acids. CDR1 and CDR2 (germline): LNHNV, YYDKDF (reference sequence). Deletions cut 0 bases from V and 4 bases from J, with 9 bases between. The CDR3 nucleotides are TGTGCCACCAGCAGAGAAAAGAGGGTTAATGAAAAACTGTTTTTT. Its protein is CATSREKRVNEKLFF.

The table lists this clone with a count of one. The J gene is TRBJ2-7, the V gene TRBV13; 8 bases match TRBD2. The germline V gene has CDR1 PRHDT and CDR2 FYEKMQ (reference sequence). V was pared by 7 bases and J by 7 bases, with 6 bases of the junction left unmatched. CDR3 length: 12 amino acids. The CDR3 DNA follows: TGTGCCAGCACCTCCGGGAGGGGGGAGCAGTACTTC. It specifies CASTSGRGEQYF. The variable domain in full, completed from reference TRBV13 and TRBJ2-7, reads AAGVIQSPRHLIKEKRETATLKCYPIPRHDTVYWYQQGPGQDPQFLISFYEKMQSDKGSIPDRFSAQQFSDYHSELNMSSLELGDSALYFCASTSGRGEQYFGPGTRLTVT.

The chain employs TRBV19 and TRBJ2-2, with D maybe TRBD1 (6 bases). Trimming cost V 5 bases and J 7 bases, with 17 bases left between them. Looked up from germline, CDR1 is LNHDA and CDR2 is SQIVND (reference sequence). CDR3 length: 15 amino acids. Here the CDR3 reads CASSPQSRQVGELFF. In nucleotides, the CDR3 is TGTGCCAGTAGTCCCCAATCACGACAGGTCGGGGAGCTGTTTTTT.

The sample holds one count of this clone. The rearrangement uses TRBV11-2 and TRBJ2-5, with TRBD2 identical over 7 bases. Unmatched junction bases numbered 3, after V lost 1 base and J lost 4 bases. The CDR3 runs to 14 residues. Germline values: CDR1 SGHAT, CDR2 FQNNGV. The CDR3 coding sequence is TGTGCCAGCAGCTTAGGGGGGGGAGGAGAGACCCAGTACTTC. Protein: CASSLGGGGETQYF.

The CDR3 DNA is TGTGCCAGCAGCCCGGGGGGGCACGGGGACATTCAGTACTTC. This translates into CASSPGGHGDIQYF. The chain combines TRBV9 with TRBJ2-4; 8 nucleotides match TRBD2. Germline CDR1 and CDR2: SGDLS and YYNGEE. CDR3 size: 14 residues. The J segment lost 8 bases and the V segment lost 4 bases, leaving 8 bases of the junction unmatched.

This clone was counted a single time. This chain uses TRBV10-3 with TRBJ2-3; TRBD1 might be the D (5 bases). The CDR3 totals 12 residues. V was cut by 11 bases and J by 4 bases, with 13 bases left in between. Germline V lookup: CDR1 ENHRY, CDR2 SYGVKD. The CDR3 DNA sequence: TGTGCCTCCGGCGTAGGGGCAGATACGCAGTATTTT. This translates into CASGVGADTQYF.

The chain's CDR3 is CASSPASGYNEQFF. The DNA for the CDR3 is TGTGCCAGCAGCCCCGCTAGCGGTTACAATGAGCAGTTCTTC. This chain connects TRBV16 to TRBJ2-1, with TRBD2 matching 7 bases. The V gene's germline CDR1 is KGHSY and CDR2 FQNENV. Unmatched junction bases numbered 4, after V lost 4 bases and J lost 4 bases. The CDR3 consists of 14 residues.

The CDR3 sequence is CASSPLNREHYGYTF. As DNA, the CDR3 is TGTGCCAGCTCACCACTGAACCGCGAGCACTATGGCTACACCTTC. The chain has TRBV18 and TRBJ1-2; D call uncertain. Germline loops: CDR1 KGHSH, CDR2 LQKENI. V lost 1 base to trimming and J lost 3 bases, with 12 bases between them. The CDR3 extends over 15 amino acids. Using reference TRBV18 and TRBJ1-2 for the parts outside the CDR3, the full variable domain is NAGVMQNPRHLVRRRGQEARLRCSPMKGHSHVYWYRQLPEEGLKFMVYLQKENIIDESGMPKERFSAEFPKEGPSILRIQQVVRGDSAAYFCASSPLNREHYGYTFGSGTRLTVV.

The chain couples TRBV18 to TRBJ1-2; a possible D gene is TRBD1 (5 bases). Looked up from germline, CDR1 is KGHSH and CDR2 is LQKENI. Trimming removed 3 bases from V and 4 bases from J, with 15 bases in between. This CDR3 is 15 amino acids long. The CDR3 nucleotides are TGTGCCAGCTCACCGGGACTATCCGGCGGCTATGGCTACACCTTC. This encodes CASSPGLSGGYGYTF.

V and J are TRBV7-9 and TRBJ2-1; TRBD1 aligns across 10 bases. Germline lookup yields CDR1 SEHNR and CDR2 FQNEAQ (reference sequence). The CDR3 is made up of 15 amino acids. The V gene end was trimmed by 1 base and the J gene end by 6 bases; junction bases not matched to a gene: 3. This CDR3 reads CASSLVGTGVNEQFF. The CDR3 coding sequence is TGTGCCAGCAGCTTAGTAGGGACAGGGGTCAATGAGCAGTTCTTC.

This clone has only one observation. The V call is TRBV5-1, the J call TRBJ2-1; D not resolved. Germline CDR1 reads SGHRS; CDR2 reads YFSETQ. The CDR3 spans 16 residues. Trimming took off 3 bases at V and 6 bases at J, with 19 bases between the two ends. CDR3 in DNA: TGCGCCAGCAGCTCCCTCTACGGCCTAGAGCCCAATGAGCAGTTCTTC. Translated: CASSSLYGLEPNEQFF.

The rearrangement joins TRBV29-1 to TRBJ1-2, with 7 bases identical to TRBD1. CDR1 SQVTM and CDR2 ANQGSEA come from the germline V gene. V shed 1 base and J 5 bases; nucleotides not matched to a gene: 10. CDR3 length equals 15 residues. The CDR3 is CSVEVFSQGEYGYTF. The CDR3 nucleotides are TGCAGCGTTGAAGTGTTCTCGCAGGGGGAATATGGCTACACCTTC.